The clone carrying this T cell receptor (beta chain) showed up just a few times. As yet, its antigen is unknown. The data were taken from a study of T cell responses to AZD1222 COVID-19 vaccine. Study results and limitations: Most donors were white British and more were female, and clonal diversity was possibly underestimated. Baseline serostatus was positive in only six AZD1222 recipients. Targeting of unmutated variant regions was reportedly seen in nearly half of spike-specific TCRs.

Per germline, CDR1 MNHEY and CDR2 SVGAGI. Deletions cut 6 bases from V and 1 base from J, with 15 bases between. The CDR3 consists of 15 residues. Profiling relied on immunoSEQ multiplex PCR, and the TCRdb table lists in-frame clones only, not all of them. The sample consists of around 99,000 clones, approximately 86% of them appearing once. The rearrangement uses TRBV6-5 and TRBJ1-1; weak D call: TRBD1 (6 bases). This receptor was identified in an adult in good health. The sample was peripheral blood, taken on day 0 of AZD1222 vaccination. The CDR3 sequence is CASRRRTAANTEAFF. The CDR3 coding sequence is TGTGCCAGCAGGAGGAGGACAGCTGCGAACACTGAAGCTTTCTTT.